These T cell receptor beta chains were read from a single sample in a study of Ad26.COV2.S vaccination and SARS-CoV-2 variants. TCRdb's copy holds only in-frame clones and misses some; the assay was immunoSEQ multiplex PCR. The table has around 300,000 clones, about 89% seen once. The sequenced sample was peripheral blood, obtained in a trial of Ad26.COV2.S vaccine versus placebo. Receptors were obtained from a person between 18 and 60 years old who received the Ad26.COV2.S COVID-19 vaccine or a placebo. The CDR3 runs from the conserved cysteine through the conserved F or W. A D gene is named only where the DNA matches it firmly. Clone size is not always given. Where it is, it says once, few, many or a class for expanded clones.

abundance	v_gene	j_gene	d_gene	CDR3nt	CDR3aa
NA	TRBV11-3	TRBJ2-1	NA	TGTGCCAGCAGCACCCGGACGGTTAGCTCCTACAATGAGCAGTTCTTC	CASSTRTVSSYNEQFF
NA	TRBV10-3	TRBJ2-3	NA	TGTGCCATCAGTGTCTCCGGACTTATTCATGCCCGTAGCACAGATACGCAGTATTTT	CAISVSGLIHARSTDTQYF
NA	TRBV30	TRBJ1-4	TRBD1	TGTGCCTGGAGCCGACAGGGGCGGCGAGAAAAACTGTTTTTT	CAWSRQGRREKLFF
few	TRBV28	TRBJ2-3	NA	TGTGCCAGCAGTCCCCTCGTAGGTAGCACAGATACGCAGTATTTT	CASSPLVGSTDTQYF
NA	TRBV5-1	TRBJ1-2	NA	TGCGCCAGCAGCTTGACGGAAAACTATGGCTACACCTTC	CASSLTENYGYTF
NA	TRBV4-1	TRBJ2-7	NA	TGCGCCAGCAGCCCCCGGGACGTGAGCTCCTACGAGCAGTACTTC	CASSPRDVSSYEQYF
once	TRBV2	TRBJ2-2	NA	TGTGCCAGCAGTGATGACTGGAAGGGGCGCACCGGGGAGCTGTTTTTT	CASSDDWKGRTGELFF
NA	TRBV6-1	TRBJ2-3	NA	TGTGCCAGCAGTGATGCCAGATGGGATACGCAGTATTTT	CASSDARWDTQYF
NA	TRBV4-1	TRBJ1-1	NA	TGCGCCAGCAGACGGACGGGGGCTACTGAAGCTTTCTTT	CASRRTGATEAFF
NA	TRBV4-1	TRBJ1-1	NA	TGCGCCAGCAGCCGCCAGTCCTCGGGCAGTCTTGGAACTGAAGCTTTCTTT	CASSRQSSGSLGTEAFF
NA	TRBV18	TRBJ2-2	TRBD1	TGTGCCAGCTCACCACGAGGACAGGGGGCAGACACCGGGGAGCTGTTTTTT	CASSPRGQGADTGELFF